The 17 T cell receptor beta chains listed next were all sequenced from one sample in a study of neurological immune-mediated disorders. Each CDR3 protein gets one entry after TCRdb re-called the 5' RACE reads with MiXCR. This sample carries 30,000 to 40,000 distinct CDR3 sequences, 11% of them seen once, and the ten largest clones take around 4%. Time point meaning: technical triplicate 1. Sequenced input: PBMCs. All receptors come from a man aged 55 to 70 with HTLV-1-associated myelopathy (HAM/TSP).

Many counts were recorded for this clonotype. CDR3 in DNA: TGTGCCAGCTCCCCGGGGGGATCCATGTCCTACGAGCAGTACTTC. Protein sequence: CASSPGGSMSYEQYF. The chain joins TRBV18 to TRBJ2-7; 7 positions agree with TRBD2. The CDR3 loop spans 15 amino acids. In germline, CDR1 is KGHSH, CDR2 LQKENI. With V trimmed by 6 bases and J by 1 base, 9 bases remained unmatched.

In its sample, this clonotype was seen many times. The V call is TRBV25-1, the J call TRBJ2-1; D call uncertain. V was cut by 4 bases and J by 6 bases, with 4 bases left in between. The CDR3 length is 11 residues. The germline gives CDR1 MGHDK, CDR2 SYGVNS. CDR3 DNA sequence: TGTGCCAGCAGTGTTACCAATGAGCAGTTCTTC. Amino acid sequence: CASSVTNEQFF.

This clonotype was detected ten times or more. The chain combines TRBV10-3 with TRBJ2-2; 7 nucleotides agree with TRBD2. Losses at the gene ends were 7 bases for V and 2 bases for J; bases not matched to a gene: 7. Germline CDR1 ENHRY, CDR2 SYGVKD. The CDR3 covers 15 residues. The CDR3 nucleotides read TGTGCCATCAAGAACCCAGCGGGAAACACCGGGGAGCTGTTTTTT. This sequence encodes CAIKNPAGNTGELFF.

This clonotype was recorded at least ten times. The CDR3 spells CASSYPRDRTSYEQYF. The DNA for the CDR3 is TGTGCCAGCAGTTACCCCCGGGACCGAACCTCCTACGAGCAGTACTTC. The genes are TRBV6-6 and TRBJ2-7; either TRBD1 or TRBD2 may supply D (5 bases each). The CDR3 runs 16 residues. The V gene's germline CDR1 is MNHNY and CDR2 SVGAGI (reference sequence). Between the trimmed V and J ends, which lost 2 bases and 0 bases, there was a span of 14 bases.

This clonotype was seen repeatedly, ten times or more. The chain carries TRBV5-1 and TRBJ2-1; a possible D gene is TRBD1 (5 bases). This CDR3 is built from 14 residues. Trimming shortened V by 0 bases and J by 6 bases, and 10 bases separated the two germline ends. CDR1 is SGHRS and CDR2 is YFSETQ in the germline V gene. In DNA, the CDR3 is TGCGCCAGCAGCTTGGAAGGGGTCGGCAATGAGCAGTTCTTC. The encoded protein is CASSLEGVGNEQFF.

Ten or more counts support this clonotype. This chain connects TRBV10-3 to TRBJ2-3, with 9 nucleotides matching TRBD2. CDR3 length equals 14 residues. CDR1 and CDR2 from the germline V gene are ENHRY and SYGVKD. V was pared by 9 bases and J by 5 bases, with 9 bases of the junction left unmatched. The CDR3: CAISEREVGDTQYF. Here the CDR3 DNA reads TGTGCCATATCCGAGCGGGAGGTCGGAGATACGCAGTATTTT.

This clonotype has a count of ten or more. This rearrangement joins TRBV2 to TRBJ2-3; unclear D gene. V dropped 2 bases and J dropped 6 bases, with 15 bases sitting between them. CDR1 and CDR2 (germline): SNHLY, FYNNEI. The CDR3 spans 15 residues. CDR3 in amino acids: CASSEIPRLGDTQYF. CDR3 DNA sequence: TGTGCCAGCAGTGAAATCCCCAGGCTTGGGGATACGCAGTATTTT.

This clonotype was seen at least ten times. V gene TRBV27 combines with J gene TRBJ2-3; 7 bases fit TRBD1. Unmatched junction bases numbered 19, after V lost 6 bases and J lost 4 bases. There are 18 residues in the CDR3. CDR1 and CDR2 (germline): MNHEY, SMNVEV (reference sequence). The CDR3 protein is CASSSPPPGGRFADTQYF. The CDR3 coding sequence is TGTGCCAGCAGCTCCCCTCCGCCAGGGGGAAGGTTTGCAGATACGCAGTATTTT.

This clonotype was recorded at least ten times. This sequence joins TRBV29-1 and TRBJ2-3, with D uncertain. Germline CDR1 is SQVTM and CDR2 is ANQGSEA. Trimming shortened V by 4 bases and J by 0 bases, and 5 bases separated the two germline ends. The CDR3 is 12 residues long. CDR3 in DNA: TGCAGCGTTGGTGGAAGCACAGATACGCAGTATTTT. Its translation: CSVGGSTDTQYF.

This clonotype was recorded many times. The rearrangement uses TRBV29-1 and TRBJ2-7; 8 bases agree with TRBD2. In germline, CDR1 is SQVTM, CDR2 ANQGSEA. V gave up 5 bases and J gave up 2 bases; unmatched junction bases: 8. This CDR3 spans 14 amino acids. The CDR3 sequence: CSVIGPGGTYEQYF. As DNA, the CDR3 is TGCAGCGTTATTGGGCCGGGAGGGACCTACGAGCAGTACTTC.

There are many counts of this clonotype. The rearrangement uses TRBV12-3 or TRBV12-4 and TRBJ1-1; possibly TRBD1 for D (6 bases). The germline V and J ends were trimmed by 5 bases and 4 bases, with 17 bases remaining between them. The CDR3 is 15 amino acids. CDR3 protein: CASSPRGGTGTEAFF. Here the CDR3 DNA reads TGTGCCAGCAGTCCCAGAGGGGGAACCGGCACTGAAGCTTTCTTT.

In this sample, this clonotype turned up many times. This CDR3 is CASSQRTGWTSGRIGNEQFF. The DNA of the CDR3 is TGTGCCAGCAGCCAAAGAACAGGGTGGACTAGCGGGCGGATTGGCAATGAGCAGTTCTTC. This chain links TRBV14 with TRBJ2-1, with TRBD2 matching over 11 bases. The CDR3 covers 20 residues. The ends lost 2 bases at V and 6 bases at J; junction bases unmatched: 18. The germline gives CDR1 SGHDN, CDR2 FVKESK.

This CDR3 is CASSLVIFISPADYNEQFF. The CDR3 DNA reads as TGCGCCAGCAGCTTGGTAATTTTTATCAGCCCGGCTGATTACAATGAGCAGTTCTTC. The chain couples TRBV5-1 to TRBJ2-1; D remains ambiguous. Trimming stripped 0 bases from V and 4 bases from J, with 23 bases between. Germline V gives CDR1 SGHRS, CDR2 YFSETQ. The CDR3 totals 19 residues. The full variable domain, its missing parts supplied by reference TRBV5-1 and TRBJ2-1, is KAGVTQTPRYLIKTRGQQVTLSCSPISGHRSVSWYQQTPGQGLQFLFEYFSETQRNKGNFPGRFSGRQFSNSRSEMNVSTLELGDSALYLCASSLVIFISPADYNEQFFGPGTRLTVL.

Concerning this clonotype itself: A much larger clone differs from this one at a single base, so this may be a read error. The J gene is TRBJ2-1, the V gene TRBV11-3; TRBD1 agrees at 9 bases. With V trimmed by 9 bases and J by 8 bases, 11 bases remained unmatched. The CDR3 runs 14 residues. The germline CDR1 and CDR2 sequences are SGHNT and YENEEA. As DNA, the CDR3 is TGTGCCAGAAACCGGGACAGGGAGGTCGATGAGCAGTTCTTC. It yields the protein CARNRDREVDEQFF. Full variable domain (missing parts from reference TRBV11-3 and TRBJ2-1): EAGVVQSPRYKIIEKKQPVAFWCNPISGHNTLYWYLQNLGQGPELLIRYENEEAVDDSQLPKDRFSAERLKGVDSTLKIQPAELGDSAVYLCARNRDREVDEQFFGPGTRLTVL.

This clonotype was observed at least ten times. The chain carries TRBV5-1 and TRBJ2-3; D perhaps matches TRBD1 (6 bases). The CDR3 contains 15 residues. The germline V gene encodes CDR1 SGHRS and CDR2 YFSETQ. V gave up 4 bases and J gave up 0 bases, with 12 bases separating them. The CDR3 DNA reads TGCGCCAGCAGCGTGACAGGCGGCAGCACAGATACGCAGTATTTT. Translation gives CASSVTGGSTDTQYF.

This clonotype has at least ten counts. The rearrangement joins TRBV24-1 to TRBJ1-1; TRBD1 might be the D (5 bases). The V and J ends lost 10 bases and 8 bases respectively, with 16 bases between them. This CDR3 comprises 12 residues. Germline V gene lookup returns CDR1 KGHDR and CDR2 SFDVKD. The CDR3 sequence is CATEGSHREAFF. CDR3 sequence (DNA): TGTGCCACGGAGGGGAGTCATCGCGAAGCTTTCTTT.

This clonotype occurred many times. J is TRBJ2-1 and V is TRBV7-8; the D gene is possibly TRBD1 (5 bases). The germline V gene has CDR1 SGHVS and CDR2 FQNEAQ. The CDR3 sequence is 15 residues long. The V end lost 5 bases, the J end lost 6 bases, and 17 bases lay between the germline ends. This chain's CDR3 is CASSPARGSSNEQFF. CDR3 in DNA: TGTGCCAGCAGCCCCGCTAGGGGATCTAGCAATGAGCAGTTCTTC.